The 7 T cell receptor beta chains listed next were all sequenced from one sample in a study of Ad26.COV2.S vaccination and SARS-CoV-2 variants. Sequencing was performed with immunoSEQ multiplex PCR; in TCRdb, only in-frame clones are kept and a portion is missing. This table has roughly 700,000 clones, 70% to 90% appearing once. Treatment reported: 15 to 20 received Ad26.COV2.S at low or high dose, single or two shots; five or six received placebo; per-sample allocation not given. Collection of the samples took place on day 63 after the first injection of vaccine or placebo. The specimen comprised peripheral blood, sampled in a trial of Ad26.COV2.S vaccine versus placebo. The receptors originated from a person aged 18 to 59 who received the Ad26.COV2.S COVID-19 vaccine or a placebo.

J is TRBJ2-1 and V is TRBV6-5; TRBD2 matches at 9 bases. V dropped 7 bases and J dropped 6; count of bases not matched to a gene: 10. The CDR3 spans 15 residues. Germline V CDR1 and CDR2: MNHEY, SVGAGI. The CDR3 sequence is CASTNAGGRFNEQFF. The CDR3 DNA sequence: TGTGCCAGCACCAACGCGGGGGGGAGATTCAATGAGCAGTTCTTC.

This rearrangement joins TRBV12-3 or TRBV12-4 to TRBJ1-5, with D hard to call. This CDR3 region has 12 residues. V lost 8 bases, J lost 3 bases, and 8 bases lay in between. The CDR3 bases are TGTGCCAGCCGGAGGACCAATCAGCCCCAGCATTTT. As protein: CASRRTNQPQHF.

The chain's CDR3 is CASSETAFNEQFF. Here the CDR3 DNA reads TGTGCCAGCAGTGAGACGGCTTTCAATGAGCAGTTCTTC. The chain recombines TRBV25-1 with TRBJ2-1; D gene uncertain. Trimming removed 3 bases from V and 6 bases from J, with 9 bases in between. The CDR3 runs 13 residues. Germline V gene sequence: CDR1 MGHDK, CDR2 SYGVNS.

This chain connects TRBV5-1 to TRBJ2-5; D tentatively fits TRBD1 or TRBD2 (5 bases each). The germline V and J ends were trimmed by 1 base and 1 base, with 8 bases remaining between them. The CDR3 length is 14 residues. Germline V gives CDR1 SGHRS, CDR2 YFSETQ. The CDR3 sequence: CASSLRGAQETQYF. The CDR3 DNA follows: TGCGCCAGCAGCTTGCGAGGGGCCCAAGAGACCCAGTACTTC.

With respect to this clone: The same CDR3 is also encoded by other DNA sequences in this sample. The chain employs TRBV6-5 and TRBJ1-5, with 7 bases identical to TRBD1. The V segment lost 6 bases and the J segment 7 bases; nucleotides outside the gene matches: 6. The length of the CDR3 is 13 residues. Per the germline V gene, CDR1 is MNHEY and CDR2 is SVGAGI. The CDR3 DNA reads as TGTGCCAGCAGGGGGACAGTAGGGCAGCCCCAGCATTTT. Translation: CASRGTVGQPQHF.

The chain employs TRBV29-1 and TRBJ1-2; D not resolved. Trimming cost V 4 bases and J 1 base, with 13 bases left between them. CDR1 and CDR2 from the germline V gene are SQVTM and ANQGSEA. There are 14 residues in the CDR3. CDR3 amino acids: CSVGGTSHNYGYTF. The CDR3 DNA sequence: TGCAGCGTTGGGGGAACATCGCATAACTATGGCTACACCTTC.

V gene TRBV19 combines with J gene TRBJ1-2; TRBD1 agrees at 8 bases. Germline trimming cut 5 bases from V and 2 bases from J; bases unmatched to any gene: 7. This CDR3 spans 15 amino acids. Germline CDR1 is LNHDA and CDR2 is SQIVND (reference sequence). This CDR3 is CASSLRQGTNYGYTF. The CDR3, as DNA: TGTGCCAGTAGTCTCAGACAGGGGACAAACTATGGCTACACCTTC. The full variable domain, completed using reference TRBV19 and TRBJ1-2, is DGGITQSPKYLFRKEGQNVTLSCEQNLNHDAMYWYRQDPGQGLRLIYYSQIVNDFQKGDIAEGYSVSREKKESFPLTVTSAQKNPTAFYLCASSLRQGTNYGYTFGSGTRLTVV.